The clone carrying this TCR beta chain occurred a few times. No antigen is known for it. This specimen comes from a study of T cell repertoires in cytomegalovirus infection. Background on the study: Well-studied HLA-B-restricted epitopes and recently identified HLA-C-restricted epitopes of CMV were both used in the study. The public TCR beta signatures pointed to both CMV infection and matching HLA type.

TCRdb re-called the reads through MiXCR, storing one row per CDR3 protein. Here the sample spans around 770,000 distinct CDR3 sequences, under 35% being singletons. Study results and caveats: Identification of carriers of CMV plus the relevant HLA was achieved through cumulative public TCR beta family frequency. In two of eight donors, the top clonotype was HLA-C-restricted CMV-specific.

Specimen: cultured CD8+ T cells from PBMCs, collected from culture after CMV antigen stimulation. The receptor comes from a human donor in good health (CMV status not recorded). Some clones in this sample may be carry-over from other donors' samples.

The CDR3 sequence: CASTLSENLAEAFF. For the CDR3, the DNA is TGTGCCAGCACCCTATCCGAGAACCTAGCTGAAGCTTTCTTT. The chain employs TRBV28 and TRBJ1-1; D uncertain. V was cut by 7 bases and J by 6 bases, with 18 bases left in between. Looked up from germline, CDR1 is MDHEN and CDR2 is SYDVKM. This CDR3 region has 14 residues.